These T cell receptor beta chains were read from a single sample in a study of blood T cell dynamics during melanoma immunotherapy. Only in-frame clones appear in the TCRdb table, and some are missing; sequencing was by immunoSEQ multiplex PCR. The data hold a few thousand clones, with about 96% observed a single time. This specimen was effector memory CD8+ T cells from blood, taken from a patient treated with checkpoint blockade. The receptors derive from a human donor with melanoma. CDR3s include the opening cysteine and the closing phenylalanine or tryptophan. The D gene is left open where the match is weak. The size of a clone is reported for some rows only, either as once, few or many, or as a class for expanded clones.

clone_size	v_call	j_call	d_call	cdr3_aa	cdr3_nt
-	TRBV11-2	TRBJ1-1	-	CASSSGVASNTEAFF	TGTGCCAGCAGCTCGGGGGTGGCGTCCAACACTGAAGCTTTCTTT
-	TRBV7-6	TRBJ2-2	TRBD2	CASSLRLAGVPGELFF	TGTGCCAGCAGCTTAAGACTAGCGGGAGTCCCCGGGGAGCTGTTTTTT
-	TRBV6-1	TRBJ2-7	-	CASSVRRLGFDEQYF	TGTGCCAGCAGTGTGAGGCGTCTAGGGTTCGACGAGCAGTACTTC
once	TRBV5-6	TRBJ1-2	-	CASSPGTDSNYGYTF	TGTGCCAGCAGCCCCGGGACGGACTCTAACTATGGCTACACCTTC
-	TRBV6-6	TRBJ2-7	-	CASSYGQGWEQYF	TGTGCCAGCAGTTACGGGCAGGGTTGGGAGCAGTACTTC
-	TRBV27	TRBJ2-7	-	CASSLALGSYEQYF	TGTGCCAGCAGTTTGGCGCTGGGCTCCTACGAGCAGTACTTC
-	TRBV28	TRBJ2-3	-	CASNGRGTDTQYF	TGTGCCAGCAACGGTAGAGGCACAGATACGCAGTATTTT
-	TRBV5-4	TRBJ2-1	-	CASSYPMTGRPYNEQFF	TGTGCCAGCAGCTATCCAATGACAGGGAGGCCCTACAATGAGCAGTTCTTC
-	TRBV7-6	TRBJ1-1	TRBD1	CASSPGGPNTEAFF	TGTGCCAGCAGCCCAGGGGGTCCGAACACTGAAGCTTTCTTT
-	TRBV10-2	TRBJ1-3	-	CASSPGDQGSGNTIYF	TGCGCCAGCAGCCCGGGGGACCAGGGCTCTGGAAACACCATATATTTT
-	TRBV27	TRBJ2-7	TRBD2	CASRREGYEQYF	TGTGCCAGCCGACGGGAGGGCTACGAGCAGTACTTC
-	TRBV28	TRBJ1-1	TRBD1	CASSPTGAPEAFF	TGTGCCAGCAGTCCAACAGGGGCTCCTGAAGCTTTCTTT
-	TRBV28	TRBJ1-1	-	CASTLHGNTEAFF	TGTGCCAGCACCCTGCATGGGAACACTGAAGCTTTCTTT
-	TRBV19	TRBJ1-2	TRBD1	CASTPGTENYGYTF	TGTGCCAGTACCCCCGGGACAGAGAACTATGGCTACACCTTC
-	TRBV28	TRBJ2-1	-	CASSPGSEQFF	TGTGCCAGCAGTCCAGGGAGTGAGCAGTTCTTC
once	TRBV4-1	TRBJ2-1	-	CASSPTGNEQFF	TGCGCCAGCAGCCCGACTGGAAATGAGCAGTTCTTC
-	TRBV19	TRBJ2-1	-	CASSIKLRGPYNEQFF	TGTGCCAGTAGTATAAAGTTGCGGGGACCCTACAATGAGCAGTTCTTC
-	TRBV11-2	TRBJ1-2	TRBD1	CASTLEQGAASNYGNTF	TGTGCCAGCACCTTAGAACAGGGGGCAGCCTCTAACTATGGCAACACCTTC
-	TRBV2	TRBJ2-3	-	CASSSGPDTQYF	TGTGCCAGCAGCTCCGGACCAGATACGCAGTATTTT
-	TRBV7-9	TRBJ2-7	-	CASSHLDYGVWEQYF	TGTGCCAGCAGCCACCTCGACTACGGCGTTTGGGAGCAGTACTTC
-	TRBV6-1	TRBJ1-5	TRBD1	CASSDPSDRGKEPQHF	TGTGCCAGCAGTGACCCCTCAGACAGGGGTAAAGAGCCCCAGCATTTT
-	TRBV7-9	TRBJ2-3	TRBD2	CASSSLLAGVTDTQYF	TGTGCCAGCAGCTCATTACTAGCGGGAGTAACAGATACGCAGTATTTT
-	TRBV9	TRBJ2-1	-	CASSPEGLASDNEQFF	TGTGCCAGCAGCCCAGAGGGGCTAGCCTCGGACAATGAGCAGTTCTTC
-	TRBV7-9	TRBJ2-7	-	CATTAANSYEQYF	TGTGCCACTACAGCGGCGAACTCCTACGAGCAGTACTTC